These 24 T cell receptor beta chains were sequenced from one sample in a study of blood T cell repertoires in COVID-19. The table came from immunoSEQ multiplex PCR; TCRdb's copy has only in-frame clones and leaves some out. The sample carries some 200,000 clones, approximately 90% recorded once. Material: PBMCs or T cells enriched from blood (not recorded which). The source of these receptors is a woman aged 40-49 years with acute COVID-19.

The J gene is TRBJ1-4, the V gene TRBV30; TRBD1 agrees at 10 bases. Per germline, CDR1 GTSNPN and CDR2 SVGIG (reference sequence). The CDR3 contains 14 residues. Losses at the gene ends were 3 bases for V and 8 bases for J; bases not matched to a gene: 6. In DNA form, the CDR3 reads TGTGCCTGGAGCCTCGGGACAGGGGTAGAAAAACTGTTTTTT. This translates into CAWSLGTGVEKLFF.

J is TRBJ2-5 and V is TRBV28; 12 positions agree with TRBD2. The CDR3 runs 15 residues. V shed 5 bases, J shed 5 bases, and the junction held 6 bases outside the gene matches. Germline V gives CDR1 MDHEN, CDR2 SYDVKM. CDR3 bases: TGTGCCAGCAGTCAAAGACTAGCGGGGGTTGAGACCCAGTACTTC. Residues: CASSQRLAGVETQYF.

V is TRBV12-5 and J is TRBJ1-1; 9 nucleotides match TRBD1. Germline V gene lookup returns CDR1 LGHNT and CDR2 FRNRAP. V was clipped by 0 bases and J by 1 base; unmatched bases: 6. This CDR3 contains 17 residues. The CDR3 sequence is CASGLVEQGARNTEAFF. The CDR3 nucleotides are TGTGCTAGTGGTTTGGTAGAACAGGGGGCCAGGAACACTGAAGCTTTCTTT.

The rearrangement uses TRBV10-2 and TRBJ1-2; D gene unclear. Germline V gene data show CDR1 as WSHSY and CDR2 as SAAADI. CDR3 length: 14 residues. Between the trimmed V and J ends, which lost 6 bases and 13 bases, there was a span of 24 bases. CDR3 loop: CASSEPVTTQRSTF. CDR3 bases: TGCGCCAGCAGCGAACCTGTAACGACTCAGAGATCCACCTTC.

This chain links TRBV7-8 with TRBJ1-5; D perhaps matches TRBD1 (6 bases). The CDR3 is made up of 17 amino acids. Trimming pared 2 bases from V and 4 bases from J, leaving 18 bases between. Germline V lookup: CDR1 SGHVS, CDR2 FQNEAQ. CDR3 bases: TGTGCCAGCAGCTTAAATGGGGACACGTCACCGAATCAGCCCCAGCATTTT. This codes for CASSLNGDTSPNQPQHF.

J is TRBJ1-5 and V is TRBV27, with 7 bases lining up with TRBD1. Germline CDR1 reads MNHEY; CDR2 reads SMNVEV (reference sequence). After removal of 3 bases from V and 4 bases from J, the junction contained 6 bases not matched to a gene. This CDR3 region has 15 residues. CDR3 nucleotides: TGTGCCAGCAGTTTTGACAGGGAACGAAATCAGCCCCAGCATTTT. This translates into CASSFDRERNQPQHF.

The chain recombines TRBV19 with TRBJ2-7; 7 nucleotides line up with TRBD1. V trimming: 4 bases; J trimming: 7 bases; junction bases outside the gene matches: 10. This CDR3 comprises 14 residues. CDR1 and CDR2 (germline): LNHDA, SQIVND (reference sequence). The CDR3 sequence: CASSKGQARGEQYF. In DNA form, the CDR3 reads TGTGCCAGTAGTAAAGGACAGGCCAGGGGAGAGCAGTACTTC.

This rearrangement joins TRBV25-1 to TRBJ1-2; D gene unclear. This CDR3 spans 16 amino acids. The V and J ends lost 2 bases and 6 bases respectively, with 19 bases between them. The germline gives CDR1 MGHDK, CDR2 SYGVNS. The CDR3 DNA reads TGTGCCAGCAGTGAACGTTTTGTGGCCCGCAATCATGGCTACACCTTC. Its protein product is CASSERFVARNHGYTF.

The chain is built from TRBV9 and TRBJ1-4; D not certain. With 8 bases removed from V and 0 bases from J, the gap between germline ends came to 8 bases. The CDR3 has 13 residues. Germline V gene lookup returns CDR1 SGDLS and CDR2 YYNGEE. CDR3 residues: CASAQTTNEKLFF. CDR3 DNA: TGTGCCAGTGCCCAGACAACTAATGAAAAACTGTTTTTT.

The chain couples TRBV25-1 to TRBJ2-5; D is possibly TRBD1 (6 bases). The CDR3 has 14 residues. Per the germline V gene, CDR1 is MGHDK and CDR2 is SYGVNS. Between the trimmed V and J ends, which lost 3 bases and 6 bases, there was a span of 14 bases. The CDR3, as DNA: TGTGCCAGCAGTGAGCCAGACAGGTCGAAGACCCAGTACTTC. This codes for CASSEPDRSKTQYF.

Note on this clone: This same CDR3 is encoded by further DNA sequences in the sample. The genes are TRBV9 and TRBJ1-1, with D hard to call. V was clipped by 2 bases and J by 1 base, with 6 bases between them. The CDR3 has 13 amino acids. Germline CDR1 is SGDLS and CDR2 is YYNGEE. The CDR3 loop reads CASSVGRNTEAFF. As DNA, the CDR3 is TGTGCCAGCAGCGTCGGGAGGAACACTGAAGCTTTCTTT.

V and J are TRBV27 and TRBJ1-2, with D uncertain. This CDR3 region has 15 residues. Trimming shortened V by 4 bases and J by 2 bases, and 14 bases separated the two germline ends. The germline V gene has CDR1 MNHEY and CDR2 SMNVEV (reference sequence). The CDR3 region is CASSSNPGRNYGYTF. CDR3 in DNA: TGTGCCAGCAGTTCCAATCCGGGGAGGAACTATGGCTACACCTTC.

V usage is TRBV15 and J usage is TRBJ2-3, with TRBD1 identical over 7 bases. V shed 2 bases, J shed 0 bases, and the junction held 5 bases outside the gene matches. From germline, CDR1 is LNHNV and CDR2 YYDKDF (reference sequence). This CDR3 comprises 16 residues. The CDR3 loop reads CATSRPGQSSTDTQYF. In DNA form, the CDR3 reads TGTGCCACCAGCAGACCGGGACAGAGTAGCACAGATACGCAGTATTTT.

The chain links TRBV6-1 to TRBJ2-7; a weak D match, TRBD1 (5 bases). V was trimmed by 3 bases and J by 0 bases, leaving 18 bases between them. The CDR3 length is 17 residues. Looked up from germline, CDR1 is MNHNS and CDR2 is SASEGT. CDR3 region: CASSDFTAGKDSYEQYF. The DNA of the CDR3 is TGTGCCAGCAGTGATTTTACGGCAGGGAAAGACTCCTACGAGCAGTACTTC.

This chain links TRBV19 with TRBJ1-1; 7 nucleotides align to TRBD1. The germline V gene encodes CDR1 LNHDA and CDR2 SQIVND (reference sequence). With V trimmed by 10 bases and J by 1 base, 6 bases remained unmatched. The CDR3 has 13 amino acids. Written as DNA, the CDR3 is TGTGCCACCGAGGACAGGCAGAACACTGAAGCTTTCTTT. Its protein is CATEDRQNTEAFF.

This chain connects TRBV7-8 to TRBJ1-6; 7 nucleotides agree with TRBD1. Unmatched junction bases numbered 8, after V lost 5 bases and J lost 13 bases. CDR1 is SGHVS and CDR2 is FQNEAQ in the germline V gene. This CDR3 contains 13 residues. The CDR3 spells CASSVDRARPLHF. CDR3 sequence (DNA): TGTGCCAGCAGCGTAGACAGGGCCAGGCCCCTCCACTTT.

The chain uses TRBV11-2 and TRBJ1-2; TRBD1 matches at 7 bases. The CDR3 is 14 residues long. Unmatched junction bases numbered 2, after V lost 1 base and J lost 3 bases. From germline, CDR1 is SGHAT and CDR2 FQNNGV. The CDR3 DNA follows: TGTGCCAGCAGCTTAGGGGGGACAGACTATGGCTACACCTTC. Protein product: CASSLGGTDYGYTF. Full variable domain (missing parts from reference TRBV11-2 and TRBJ1-2): EAGVAQSPRYKIIEKRQSVAFWCNPISGHATLYWYQQILGQGPKLLIQFQNNGVVDDSQLPKDRFSAERLKGVDSTLKIQPAKLEDSAVYLCASSLGGTDYGYTFGSGTRLTVV.

In this sample, this clone turned up once. V usage is TRBV7-9 and J usage is TRBJ1-2; 9 bases fit TRBD1. The CDR3 is made up of 16 amino acids. Germline loops: CDR1 SEHNR, CDR2 FQNEAQ (reference sequence). After removal of 4 bases from V and 4 bases from J, the junction contained 10 bases not matched to a gene. The CDR3 nucleotides read TGTGCCAGCAGCTACACATCCGGGACAGGGCCCTATGGCTACACCTTC. Amino acids: CASSYTSGTGPYGYTF.

The CDR3 is CATSSTGSNQPQHF. The CDR3 DNA reads as TGTGCCACCAGCTCGACAGGGAGCAATCAGCCCCAGCATTTT. The rearrangement uses TRBV24-1 and TRBJ1-5; 7 nucleotides match TRBD1. The J segment lost 1 base and the V segment lost 7 bases, leaving 3 bases of the junction unmatched. This CDR3 region has 14 residues. CDR1 is KGHDR, CDR2 SFDVKD, per germline.

This chain joins TRBV2 and TRBJ1-1; 8 bases match TRBD1. Germline CDR1 is SNHLY and CDR2 is FYNNEI. This CDR3 region has 14 residues. V shed 6 bases, J shed 2 bases, and the junction held 5 bases outside the gene matches. CDR3 sequence reads: CASRYRGGNTEAFF. The CDR3, as DNA: TGTGCCAGCAGATACAGGGGGGGAAACACTGAAGCTTTCTTT.

This clone was detected a few times. The rearrangement links TRBV29-1 to TRBJ2-1, with a tentative D call TRBD1 (5 bases). The CDR3 contains 12 residues. Trimming cost V 1 base and J 13 bases, with 14 bases left between them. Germline V gene lookup returns CDR1 SQVTM and CDR2 ANQGSEA. The CDR3 sequence: CSVEVGVEEQFF. In nucleotides, the CDR3 is TGCAGCGTTGAAGTAGGGGTGGAAGAACAGTTCTTC.

The V call is TRBV15, the J call TRBJ1-5; D is possibly TRBD1 (5 bases). V was shortened by 6 bases and J by 2 bases, with 8 bases between the two germline ends. The CDR3 length is 13 residues. Germline CDR1 reads LNHNV; CDR2 reads YYDKDF (reference sequence). The CDR3 reads CATRKGGNQPQHF. The CDR3 DNA is TGTGCCACCAGAAAAGGGGGCAATCAGCCCCAGCATTTT.

There are a few counts of this clone. The chain is built from TRBV4-3 and TRBJ2-3; D possibly corresponds to TRBD2 (7 bases). In germline, CDR1 is LGHNA, CDR2 YSLEER. The CDR3 is 21 amino acids. Trimming stripped 0 bases from V and 4 bases from J, with 29 bases between. Written as DNA, the CDR3 is TGCGCCAGCAGCCAAGATCCACCGCGGCGCGGGGGCCCTCGGGGGGCAGATACGCAGTATTTT. Its protein product is CASSQDPPRRGGPRGADTQYF.

The V gene is TRBV11-2, the J gene TRBJ2-3; 8 positions match TRBD1. In germline, CDR1 is SGHAT, CDR2 FQNNGV. Unmatched junction bases numbered 7, after V lost 0 bases and J lost 2 bases. The CDR3 length is 17 residues. The chain's CDR3 is CASSLEPGGRPTDTQYF. The CDR3 DNA reads as TGTGCCAGCAGCTTAGAACCAGGGGGCCGGCCCACAGATACGCAGTATTTT.